The 18 T cell receptor beta chains reported below all come from one sample, sequenced in a study of shared clonotypes between healthy human individuals. Repertoires were generated with immunoSEQ multiplex PCR, while TCRdb's copy carries only in-frame clones and drops some. The table has some 2.1 million clones, approximately 92% seen once. Terminally differentiated effector memory CD45RA+ cells were left out of the naive CD8 fraction, which was CD45RO-negative and positively selected for CCR7. Sequencing was performed on naive CD8+ T cells from PBMCs. These receptors were collected from a man aged 18 to 29 in good health. Some clones in this sample may be carry-over from other donors' samples.

The J gene is TRBJ2-1, the V gene TRBV19; D is uncertain. This CDR3 comprises 15 residues. Germline CDR1 LNHDA, CDR2 SQIVND (reference sequence). The V gene lost 2 bases and the J gene lost 4 bases, with 12 bases spanning the gap. The CDR3 coding sequence is TGTGCCAGTAGTATATTGGCCTCTCAGTACAATGAGCAGTTCTTC. This codes for CASSILASQYNEQFF. The full variable domain, rest sourced from reference TRBV19 and TRBJ2-1, is DGGITQSPKYLFRKEGQNVTLSCEQNLNHDAMYWYRQDPGQGLRLIYYSQIVNDFQKGDIAEGYSVSREKKESFPLTVTSAQKNPTAFYLCASSILASQYNEQFFGPGTRLTVL.

This chain links TRBV11-2 with TRBJ2-4; maybe TRBD1 (7 bases). Trimming stripped 2 bases from V and 4 bases from J, with 24 bases between. CDR1 and CDR2 (germline): SGHAT, FQNNGV. The CDR3 has 19 amino acids. CDR3 nucleotide sequence: TGTGCCAGCAGCTTACTCTTTTCAGTCCAGGCGGGACAGAAAAACATTCAGTACTTC. Translating gives CASSLLFSVQAGQKNIQYF. Based on the CDR3 plus reference TRBV11-2 and TRBJ2-4, the full variable domain is EAGVAQSPRYKIIEKRQSVAFWCNPISGHATLYWYQQILGQGPKLLIQFQNNGVVDDSQLPKDRFSAERLKGVDSTLKIQPAKLEDSAVYLCASSLLFSVQAGQKNIQYFGAGTRLSVL.

The chain employs TRBV10-3 and TRBJ2-7; D is perhaps TRBD1 (6 bases). This CDR3 is built from 13 residues. V lost 7 bases and J lost 3, with 13 bases in between. In germline, CDR1 is ENHRY, CDR2 SYGVKD. The CDR3 spells CAIKLAGDYEQYF. In DNA form, the CDR3 reads TGTGCCATCAAACTGGCAGGGGACTACGAGCAGTACTTC.

The chain is built from TRBV19 and TRBJ2-5, with TRBD2 matching 9 bases. V gave up 3 bases and J gave up 4 bases; unmatched junction bases: 6. Germline lookup yields CDR1 LNHDA and CDR2 SQIVND (reference sequence). The CDR3 totals 15 residues. The CDR3 here is CASSIRASGIETQYF. DNA for the CDR3: TGTGCCAGTAGTATTCGTGCTAGCGGGATAGAGACCCAGTACTTC.

This clone is a singleton in its sample. V and J are TRBV7-3 and TRBJ2-7; D unclear. Trimming shortened V by 5 bases and J by 2 bases, and 10 bases separated the two germline ends. The CDR3 runs to 13 residues. CDR1 SGHTA and CDR2 FQGTGA come from the germline V gene. The CDR3 sequence: CASSPGVAYEQYF. CDR3 sequence (DNA): TGTGCCAGCAGCCCCGGTGTGGCCTACGAGCAGTACTTC.

This chain links TRBV29-1 with TRBJ2-7; 7 bases match TRBD1. In germline, CDR1 is SQVTM, CDR2 ANQGSEA. V trimming: 4 bases; J trimming: 1 base; junction bases outside the gene matches: 10. The CDR3 extends over 15 amino acids. The CDR3 reads CSVVGGDRVSYEQYF. In DNA form, the CDR3 reads TGCAGCGTTGTAGGGGGCGACAGGGTTTCCTACGAGCAGTACTTC.

This chain links TRBV7-6 with TRBJ2-3; D is perhaps TRBD2 (5 bases). With 3 bases removed from V and 2 bases from J, the gap between germline ends came to 12 bases. Germline-derived CDR1 and CDR2 are SGHVS and FNYEAQ. This CDR3 region has 15 residues. CDR3 sequence: CASSFLASHTDTQYF. Here the CDR3 DNA reads TGTGCCAGCAGCTTCCTAGCCTCCCACACAGATACGCAGTATTTT.

The chain is built from TRBV7-9 and TRBJ2-2; 7 nucleotides line up with TRBD1. CDR1 and CDR2 from the germline V gene are SEHNR and FQNEAQ (reference sequence). The CDR3 length is 16 residues. Trimming at V came to 5 bases and at J to 4 bases, leaving 10 bases not matched to a gene. CDR3 amino acids: CASSPRDRSRTGELFF. Written as DNA, the CDR3 is TGTGCCAGCAGCCCCCGGGACAGATCCCGCACCGGGGAGCTGTTTTTT.

About this clone itself: At the DNA level, this CDR3 is encoded by other sequences in the same sample as well. The V and J genes are TRBV28 and TRBJ2-1, with a tentative D call TRBD2 (7 bases). The CDR3 runs 13 residues. The germline V gene encodes CDR1 MDHEN and CDR2 SYDVKM. V lost 1 base and J lost 9, with 10 bases in between. The DNA of the CDR3 is TGTGCCAGCAGTTTATTGGGGGGGCGTGAGCAGTTCTTC. Its protein product is CASSLLGGREQFF.

This clone came up a few times. The chain's CDR3 is CASSSSGSTNTEAFF. CDR3 bases: TGTGCCAGCAGCTCTTCAGGGTCTACGAACACTGAAGCTTTCTTT. The rearrangement uses TRBV7-2 and TRBJ1-1; maybe TRBD1 (5 bases). Germline V CDR1 and CDR2: SGHTA, FQGNSA. The CDR3 runs to 15 residues. Trimming shortened V by 4 bases and J by 1 base, and 13 bases separated the two germline ends.

The sample holds one count of this clone. The V call is TRBV7-6, the J call TRBJ1-1, with D possibly matching TRBD1 (5 bases). Trimming left V 6 bases short and J 1 base short, with 6 bases between. Germline CDR1 is SGHVS and CDR2 is FNYEAQ. The CDR3 runs 12 residues. CDR3 coding DNA: TGTGCCAGCAGGCAGGGGAACACTGAAGCTTTCTTT. Amino acid sequence: CASRQGNTEAFF.

The CDR3 nucleotides read TGTGCCAGCACCCCTCGGGGAGGGAACTATGGCTACACCTTC. Translating it yields CASTPRGGNYGYTF. The chain carries TRBV27 and TRBJ1-2; unclear D gene. Trimming cost V 7 bases and J 2 bases, with 14 bases left between them. CDR1 is MNHEY, CDR2 SMNVEV, per germline (reference sequence). This CDR3 has 14 amino acids.

The V and J genes are TRBV9 and TRBJ2-7; 7 nucleotides agree with TRBD2. Germline V gene lookup returns CDR1 SGDLS and CDR2 YYNGEE. Trimming cost V 4 bases and J 5 bases; bases outside gene matches: 6. CDR3 length: 13 amino acids. The CDR3 spells CASSPGAGNEQYF. CDR3 coding DNA: TGTGCCAGCAGCCCCGGAGCGGGAAACGAGCAGTACTTC.

This sequence joins TRBV2 and TRBJ1-4, with TRBD1 identical over 7 bases. CDR3 length: 13 residues. J was trimmed by 6 bases and V by 9 bases; bases with no gene match: 7. Germline V gene lookup returns CDR1 SNHLY and CDR2 FYNNEI. The CDR3: CASLQGWDEKLFF. As DNA, the CDR3 is TGTGCCAGTCTACAGGGGTGGGATGAAAAACTGTTTTTT.

As for this clone: The sample has other DNA sequences that encode this CDR3 too. The CDR3 loop is CASSYSASGTGELFF. For the CDR3, the DNA is TGTGCCAGCAGCTACAGCGCGTCGGGCACCGGGGAGCTGTTTTTT. The rearrangement joins TRBV6-5 to TRBJ2-2, with D unresolved. The V end lost 6 bases, the J end lost 4 bases, and 15 bases lay between the germline ends. The CDR3 has 15 residues. The V gene's germline CDR1 is MNHEY and CDR2 SVGAGI.

This chain joins TRBV27 and TRBJ1-2, with D tentatively TRBD1 (6 bases). The CDR3 totals 14 residues. The V end was cut by 3 bases, the J end by 7 bases, with 15 bases between. Germline CDR1 reads MNHEY; CDR2 reads SMNVEV (reference sequence). The CDR3 spells CASSFRTAWGGYTF. The CDR3 DNA sequence: TGTGCCAGCAGTTTCAGGACAGCGTGGGGTGGCTACACCTTC.

The chain recombines TRBV5-1 with TRBJ1-1; no clear D gene. CDR3 size: 14 residues. In germline, CDR1 is SGHRS, CDR2 YFSETQ. V was pared by 0 bases and J by 0 bases, with 6 bases between. The CDR3: CASSLVALNTEAFF. The CDR3 nucleotides read TGCGCCAGCAGCTTGGTAGCCTTGAACACTGAAGCTTTCTTT.

The genes are TRBV14 and TRBJ2-5; TRBD2 matches at 8 bases. The J segment lost 5 bases and the V segment lost 0 bases, leaving 5 bases of the junction unmatched. The CDR3 totals 15 residues. Looked up from germline, CDR1 is SGHDN and CDR2 is FVKESK. CDR3: CASSQDWTSRETQYF. CDR3 coding DNA: TGTGCCAGCAGCCAAGATTGGACTAGCCGGGAGACCCAGTACTTC.